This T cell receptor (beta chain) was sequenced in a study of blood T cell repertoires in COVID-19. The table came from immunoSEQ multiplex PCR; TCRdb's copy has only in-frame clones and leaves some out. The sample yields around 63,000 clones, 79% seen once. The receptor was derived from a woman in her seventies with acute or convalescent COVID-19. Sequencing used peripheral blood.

CDR3 region: CAISDTGVPGNTIYF. CDR3 DNA: TGTGCCATCAGTGATACAGGGGTACCTGGAAACACCATATATTTT. The chain uses TRBV10-3 and TRBJ1-3, with 7 bases fitting TRBD1. The CDR3 covers 15 residues. Germline V CDR1 and CDR2: ENHRY, SYGVKD. The ends lost 3 bases at V and 2 bases at J; junction bases unmatched: 4.